Listed here are 6 T cell receptor beta chains from one sample, sequenced in a study of blood T cells in healthy people across ages. Using a J-beta primer mix together with a sample-barcoded 5' primer, a second PCR was run for about 6 to 11 cycles. TCRdb passed the 5' RACE reads through MiXCR, listing each CDR3 protein once. Among around 870,000 distinct CDR3 sequences listed, under 35% were seen once. Material: blood. These receptors were obtained from a woman at least 80 years old in good health.

This clonotype was recorded many times. The chain is built from TRBV20-1 and TRBJ2-4, with D tentatively TRBD2 (5 bases). Germline V gives CDR1 DFQATT, CDR2 SNEGSKA (reference sequence). The CDR3 length is 15 residues. Trimming left V 0 bases short and J 3 bases short, with 12 bases between. The CDR3 protein is CSARDPGRDKNIQYF. The CDR3 nucleotides read TGCAGTGCTAGAGATCCGGGAAGGGACAAAAACATTCAGTACTTC.

This chain uses TRBV21-1 with TRBJ1-2. TRBV21-1 is reported as a pseudogene. This CDR3 spans 12 amino acids. The CDR3, as DNA: TGTGCCAGCAGCATATCAGACGATGGCTACACCTTC. It codes for CASSISDDGYTF.

V is TRBV5-1 and J is TRBJ1-2; D remains ambiguous. Germline assignment: CDR1 SGHRS and CDR2 YFSETQ. CDR3 length equals 12 residues. V lost 4 bases and J 7 bases, leaving 11 bases between the germline ends. The CDR3, as DNA: TGCGCCAGCAGCCCCGGGTCGTCTGGCTACACCTTC. Protein sequence: CASSPGSSGYTF. Full variable domain (outside the CDR3, taken from reference TRBV5-1 and TRBJ1-2): KAGVTQTPRYLIKTRGQQVTLSCSPISGHRSVSWYQQTPGQGLQFLFEYFSETQRNKGNFPGRFSGRQFSNSRSEMNVSTLELGDSALYLCASSPGSSGYTFGSGTRLTVV.

The chain combines TRBV7-2 with TRBJ2-2; TRBD1 matches 7 bases. CDR1 and CDR2 (germline): SGHTA, FQGNSA. V lost 5 bases to trimming and J lost 4 bases; unmatched junction nucleotides: 4. This CDR3 region has 14 residues. Here the CDR3 reads CASSITGVTGELFF. The CDR3, as DNA: TGTGCCAGCAGCATAACAGGGGTCACCGGGGAGCTGTTTTTT.

This clonotype has a handful of counts. The rearrangement joins TRBV12-2 to TRBJ2-7. TRBV12-2 is a pseudogene. This CDR3 has 15 residues. CDR3 nucleotide sequence: TGTGCAAGTCGCTTAGAGAGGACAGGGCTCGACGAGCAGTACTTC. Translation: CASRLERTGLDEQYF.

This clonotype showed up just a few times. With a much larger clone just one base away, this may be a read error. The V call is TRBV12-3 or TRBV12-4, the J call TRBJ2-4; D is possibly TRBD1 (6 bases). The last part of the DNA fits TRBJ2-7 better; the J call may be wrong. The CDR3 contains 15 residues. CDR3 sequence reads: CASSLMSQGCHEQYF. The DNA for the CDR3 is TGTGCCAGCAGTTTAATGAGTCAGGGGTGCCACGAGCAGTACTTC.